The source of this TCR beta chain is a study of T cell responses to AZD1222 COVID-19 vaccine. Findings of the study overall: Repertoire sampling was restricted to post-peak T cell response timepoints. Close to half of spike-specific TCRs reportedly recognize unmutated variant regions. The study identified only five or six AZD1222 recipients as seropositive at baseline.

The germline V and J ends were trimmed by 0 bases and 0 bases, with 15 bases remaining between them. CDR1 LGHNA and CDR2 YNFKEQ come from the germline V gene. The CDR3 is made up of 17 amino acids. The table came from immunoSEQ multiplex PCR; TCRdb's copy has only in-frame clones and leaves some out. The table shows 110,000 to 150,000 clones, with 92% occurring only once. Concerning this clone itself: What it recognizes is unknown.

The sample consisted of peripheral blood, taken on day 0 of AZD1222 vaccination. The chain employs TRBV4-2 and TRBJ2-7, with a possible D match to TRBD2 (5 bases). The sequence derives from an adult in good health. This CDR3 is CASSQDNGAENSYEQYF. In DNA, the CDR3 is TGTGCCAGCAGCCAAGATAACGGAGCGGAGAACTCCTACGAGCAGTACTTC.